The TCR beta chain under discussion was sequenced for a study of tumor-infiltrating lymphocytes in localized non-small cell lung cancer. Study-wide context: The cohort mixed smokers and never-smokers, several histologies, and some post-neoadjuvant-chemotherapy samples.

Using immunoSEQ multiplex PCR, the repertoire was profiled, and TCRdb retains in-frame clones only, with some absent. This repertoire shows under 7,000 clones, 76% found once; its top ten account for roughly 15%. Germline V gene lookup returns CDR1 MDHEN and CDR2 SYDVKM. This CDR3 is 13 amino acids long. With 6 bases removed from V and 6 bases from J, the gap between germline ends came to 14 bases. The receptor comes from a human donor with non-small cell lung cancer. The rearrangement joins TRBV28 to TRBJ1-1; D is uncertain. The sample taken for sequencing was uninvolved lung tissue not adjacent to the tumor. The CDR3 loop reads CASSPPVRPEAFF. DNA of the CDR3: TGTGCCAGCAGCCCCCCAGTTAGGCCTGAAGCTTTCTTT. Full variable domain (rest looked up from reference TRBV28 and TRBJ1-1): DVKVTQSSRYLVKRTGEKVFLECVQDMDHENMFWYRQDPGLGLRLIYFSYDVKMKEKGDIPEGYSVSREKKERFSLILESASTNQTSMYLCASSPPVRPEAFFGQGTRLTVV.